Listed here are 10 T cell receptor beta chains from one sample, sequenced in a study of blood T cell repertoires in COVID-19. The data were produced by immunoSEQ multiplex PCR, yet TCRdb's version contains in-frame clones alone and is incomplete. Of about 150,000 clones listed, approximately 87% are singletons. The sample consisted of peripheral blood. These receptors originate from a woman aged 45-60 years with active or convalescent COVID-19.

For this clone: A junction boundary mismatches the germline segment, possibly from a read error. V gene TRBV16 combines with J gene TRBJ2-2; 16 bases fit TRBD2. CDR1 and CDR2 from the germline V gene are KGHSY and FQNENV. The CDR3 has 21 residues. CDR3 loop: CASSQSLPGTSGGEGHRGAVF. The CDR3 DNA is TGTGCCAGCAGCCAATCCCTCCCGGGGACTAGCGGGGGGGAGGGACACCGGGGAGCTGTTTTT.

J is TRBJ2-1 and V is TRBV19; 13 bases are shared with TRBD2. The germline V gene has CDR1 LNHDA and CDR2 SQIVND (reference sequence). This CDR3 comprises 20 residues. Losses at the gene ends were 5 bases for V and 6 bases for J; bases not matched to a gene: 19. The CDR3 here is CASSPASGTSGTGSVNEQFF. CDR3 nucleotides: TGTGCCAGTAGTCCTGCATCCGGGACTAGCGGGACGGGTTCAGTCAATGAGCAGTTCTTC.

The rearrangement uses TRBV6-6 and TRBJ2-7, with 10 nucleotides matching TRBD2. V gave up 0 bases and J gave up 5 bases; unmatched junction bases: 4. The CDR3 length is 15 residues. CDR1 and CDR2 (germline): MNHNY, SVGAGI (reference sequence). Written as DNA, the CDR3 is TGTGCCAGCAGTTACTCCCAGCGGGGGGGCGACGAGCAGTACTTC. This sequence encodes CASSYSQRGGDEQYF.

The chain couples TRBV6-5 to TRBJ1-5; D remains unclear. CDR1 and CDR2 from the germline V gene are MNHEY and SVGAGI. The V and J ends lost 7 bases and 0 bases respectively, with 13 bases between them. CDR3 size: 15 residues. This CDR3 reads CASNPWHYSNQPQHF. DNA for the CDR3: TGTGCCAGCAACCCCTGGCACTATAGCAATCAGCCCCAGCATTTT.

V usage is TRBV7-9 and J usage is TRBJ2-3; 9 bases agree with TRBD2. Trimming at V came to 1 base and at J to 4 bases, leaving 6 bases not matched to a gene. Germline lookup yields CDR1 SEHNR and CDR2 FQNEAQ (reference sequence). This CDR3 contains 16 residues. Written as DNA, the CDR3 is TGTGCCAGCAGCTTAGGTGTGAGCGGGGGGCCAGATACGCAGTATTTT. It encodes CASSLGVSGGPDTQYF.

Written as DNA, the CDR3 is TGTGCCAGCGGGAAAGGGGGTAACAATCAGCCCCAGCATTTT. This encodes CASGKGGNNQPQHF. The chain carries TRBV3-1 (or the pseudogene TRBV3-2) and TRBJ1-5; the D gene is possibly TRBD1 (6 bases). Germline V gives CDR1 LGHDT, CDR2 YNNKEL (reference sequence). The germline V and J ends were trimmed by 8 bases and 3 bases, with 14 bases remaining between them. This CDR3 region has 14 residues.

The chain combines TRBV29-1 with TRBJ1-2, with D possibly TRBD1 on 5 matching bases. Germline assignment: CDR1 SQVTM and CDR2 ANQGSEA. The CDR3 is 13 amino acids. V gave up 6 bases and J gave up 4 bases, with 15 bases separating them. The CDR3 DNA is TGCAGCGTATCATCCGGGGGGGGCTATGGCTACACCTTC. Encoded protein: CSVSSGGGYGYTF. The full variable domain, completed using reference TRBV29-1 and TRBJ1-2, is SAVISQKPSRDICQRGTSLTIQCQVDSQVTMMFWYRQQPGQSLTLIATANQGSEATYESGFVIDKFPISRPNLTFSTLTVSNMSPEDSSIYLCSVSSGGGYGYTFGSGTRLTVV.

V and J are TRBV4-1 and TRBJ1-2; 12 bases are a match to TRBD1. Trimming took 0 bases from V and 4 from J; bases not matched to a gene: 12. The CDR3 totals 19 residues. The germline gives CDR1 MGHRA, CDR2 YSYEKL. CDR3 in DNA: TGCGCCAGCAGCCAAGATCCCGGGACAGGGGGCTTTTTGGGCTATGGCTACACCTTC. This codes for CASSQDPGTGGFLGYGYTF.

The rearrangement links TRBV6-1 to TRBJ1-6, with 7 positions matching TRBD1. The CDR3 length is 14 residues. Germline assignment: CDR1 MNHNS and CDR2 SASEGT. V lost 2 bases to trimming and J lost 7 bases; unmatched junction nucleotides: 2. The CDR3 sequence: CASSENRGNSPLHF. CDR3 nucleotide sequence: TGTGCCAGCAGTGAAAACAGGGGCAATTCACCCCTCCACTTT.

V gene TRBV10-3 combines with J gene TRBJ1-1; D might be TRBD1 (6 bases). The V end lost 3 bases, the J end lost 5 bases, and 10 bases lay between the germline ends. Per germline, CDR1 ENHRY and CDR2 SYGVKD. The CDR3 consists of 13 residues. Written as DNA, the CDR3 is TGTGCCATCAGTGACAGGGGAGGGACTGAAGCTTTCTTT. Encoded protein: CAISDRGGTEAFF.